This is a list of T cell receptor beta chains from one sample in a study of identical twins. MiXCR, applied by TCRdb to the 5' RACE reads, yields one record per CDR3 protein. The sample consists of hundreds of thousands of distinct CDR3 sequences, 10% to 15% of them appearing once. This same sample was also taken into another study, of yellow fever vaccine responses in identical twins.

The sequenced sample was PBMCs. Receptors were obtained from a woman aged 18-35 years in good health. The CDR3 runs from the conserved cysteine through the conserved F or W. D genes are given only for firm matches. Some rows mark clone size as missing; the rest say once, few, many or name a class of expanded clone.

clone_size	d_call	v_call	j_call	cdr3_aa	cdr3_nt
.	.	TRBV12-3/TRBV12-4	TRBJ2-1	CASSLARGINEQFF	TGTGCCAGCAGTTTAGCTAGGGGCATTAATGAGCAGTTCTTC
few	.	TRBV20-1	TRBJ1-2	CSASWRTLSF	TGCAGTGCTAGCTGGCGGACTTTATCCTTC
few	TRBD1	TRBV4-1	TRBJ1-4	CASSLITGATVTNEKLFF	TGCGCCAGCAGCCTAATCACAGGGGCGACGGTAACTAATGAAAAACTGTTTTTT
few	.	TRBV15	TRBJ1-5	CATSRAGGIYQPQHF	TGTGCCACCAGCAGAGCTGGGGGCATCTATCAGCCCCAGCATTTT
many	TRBD2	TRBV9	TRBJ2-3	CASSVARGGEDTQYF	TGTGCCAGCAGCGTAGCACGGGGGGGCGAAGATACGCAGTATTTT
few	.	TRBV7-9	TRBJ1-1	CASSFMRVNTEAFF	TGTGCCAGCAGCTTTATGAGGGTGAACACTGAAGCTTTCTTT
.	TRBD2	TRBV10-3	TRBJ2-3	CAVSTHGGGSTDTQYF	TGTGCCGTCTCCACCCATGGCGGGGGTAGCACAGATACGCAGTATTTT
.	TRBD2	TRBV11-2	TRBJ2-1	CASSPPLRGRARGNYNEQFF	TGTGCCAGCAGCCCACCTCTACGCGGGAGGGCCCGGGGGAACTACAATGAGCAGTTCTTC
few	.	TRBV7-9	TRBJ2-5	CASSLVASRETQYF	TGTGCCAGCAGCTTAGTTGCTAGTCGGGAGACCCAGTACTTC
few	.	TRBV27	TRBJ2-7	CASGESVSSYEQYF	TGTGCCAGCGGCGAAAGCGTCAGCTCCTACGAGCAGTACTTC
many	TRBD1	TRBV27	TRBJ2-5	CASSTVRGRGETQYF	TGTGCCAGCAGTACGGTCAGGGGGCGCGGGGAGACCCAGTACTTC
few	.	TRBV11-2	TRBJ2-1	CASSPRQTYNEQFF	TGTGCCAGCAGCCCAAGACAGACCTACAATGAGCAGTTCTTC
few	TRBD1	TRBV29-1	TRBJ1-1	CSVEGGQGATEAFF	TGCAGCGTTGAAGGCGGACAGGGGGCCACTGAAGCTTTCTTT